This TCR beta chain was sequenced in a study of blood T cells in healthy people across ages. CDR3 length equals 15 residues. Unmatched junction bases numbered 8, after V lost 1 base and J lost 2 bases. The germline CDR1 and CDR2 sequences are DFQATT and SNEGSKA (reference sequence). This clonotype was recorded a few times. The use of a sample-barcoded 5' primer and a J-beta primer mix characterized a second PCR of about 7 to 12 cycles. The template-switch adaptor was a 5' adaptor with 12 random nucleotides. It tagged each cDNA molecule. TCRdb itself ran the 5' RACE reads through MiXCR, one entry per CDR3 protein. The sample includes around 520,000 distinct CDR3 sequences, about 27% of them seen just once. The same sample was also used in a study of T cells of mothers and their children.

The sequencing input was blood. The clonotype was recovered from a boy younger than 10 in good health. The rearrangement links TRBV20-1 to TRBJ2-7; TRBD1 matches at 7 bases. For the CDR3, the DNA is TGCAGTGCTAGAGGGGGGACAGAACGGACCTACGAGCAGTACTTC. Protein: CSARGGTERTYEQYF.